This entry is about one TCR beta chain. As yet, its antigen is unknown. The sample comes from a study of ipilimumab plus nivolumab after autologous stem cell transplantation. Assay: immunoSEQ multiplex PCR; the TCRdb copy retains only in-frame clones and omits some. The sample has fewer than 95,000 clones, approximately 86% seen once. Checkpoint therapy with ipilimumab 1 mg/kg began 14 to 28 days after transplant. Study outcomes and limitations: Authors suggest TCR repertoire, Treg phenotype and gut microbiota support further study.

The TCR originated in a male donor with diffuse large B-cell lymphoma. Sequenced here: PBMCs, sampled in a trial of ipilimumab plus nivolumab as post-transplant consolidation.

The CDR3 DNA follows: TGTGCCACCAGCAGAGACGCGGGGGGGATCTACAATGAGCAGTTCTTC. This gives the protein CATSRDAGGIYNEQFF. This chain joins TRBV15 and TRBJ2-1; 9 positions match TRBD2. The length of the CDR3 is 16 residues. Germline values: CDR1 LNHNV, CDR2 YYDKDF (reference sequence). With V trimmed by 0 bases and J by 3 bases, 3 bases remained unmatched. Full variable domain (missing parts from reference TRBV15 and TRBJ2-1): DAMVIQNPRYQVTQFGKPVTLSCSQTLNHNVMYWYQQKSSQAPKLLFHYYDKDFNNEADTPDNFQSRRPNTSFCFLDIRSPGLGDTAMYLCATSRDAGGIYNEQFFGPGTRLTVL.